The present T cell receptor beta chain was sequenced within a study of CD8+ T cells in alopecia areata. At the level of the study: The drug, oral tofacitinib, was given to treated patients at 5 to 10 mg twice daily. General study findings and limits: Elevated clonality characterized lesional scalp relative to normal scalp, particularly in alopecia totalis/universalis.

Sequencing templates came from extracted RNA that was reverse transcribed into cDNA. Produced via immunoSEQ multiplex PCR; TCRdb's table is partial and in-frame only. The table includes around 190,000 clones, 64% detected once. The treatment denotes: oral pan-JAK inhibitor, 5-10 mg twice daily. It was from PBMCs that CD4+ and CD8+ T cells were sorted. Per the germline V gene, CDR1 is SNHLY and CDR2 is FYNNEI. This CDR3 comprises 15 residues. V was clipped by 11 bases and J by 7 bases; unmatched bases: 17. Points on this clone: Its antigen is undetermined.

The rearrangement joins TRBV2 to TRBJ1-5, with 7 bases lining up with TRBD1. This TCR was recovered from a human donor with alopecia areata. Material: CD4+ T cells sorted from blood, obtained at week 4, from a patient treated with tofacitinib. DNA of the CDR3: TGTGCCTGCACCCCTTCTTCCCAGGGGGGACAGCCCCAGCATTTT. This gives the protein CACTPSSQGGQPQHF.